Listed here are 31 T cell receptor beta chains from one sample, sequenced in a study of T cells in Graves' hyperthyroidism and ophthalmopathy. RNA transcripts provided the source from which TCR beta CDR3 regions were amplified. An initial round of RT-PCR targeting the TCR CDR3 relied on the HTBI primer set. TCRdb reprocessed the multiplex PCR reads via MiXCR and lists one record per CDR3 protein. The profile shows approximately 610,000 distinct CDR3 sequences, about 15% of them singletons. The sequenced sample consisted of blood. The receptors were sampled from a woman between 40 and 55 years old with Graves' ophthalmopathy.

J is TRBJ2-7 and V is TRBV3-1, with 9 bases aligning to TRBD2. J was trimmed by 6 bases and V by 4 bases; bases with no gene match: 16. Germline assignment: CDR1 LGHDT and CDR2 YNNKEL (reference sequence). The CDR3 length is 17 residues. The CDR3 DNA reads as TGTGCCAGCAGCCCGATGCCAGGGACTAGCAACTCTCGCGAGCAGTACTTC. It is translated as CASSPMPGTSNSREQYF.

Ten or more counts support this clonotype. The rearrangement links TRBV11-2 to TRBJ2-7; D is ambiguous. Germline V gene data show CDR1 as SGHAT and CDR2 as FQNNGV. The CDR3 is 14 amino acids. V was cut by 5 bases and J by 3 bases, with 14 bases left in between. The chain's CDR3 is CASSPSTLGYEQYF. DNA for the CDR3: TGTGCCAGCAGCCCTTCAACACTGGGCTACGAGCAGTACTTC. Filled out from reference TRBV11-2 and TRBJ2-7, the complete variable domain reads EAGVAQSPRYKIIEKRQSVAFWCNPISGHATLYWYQQILGQGPKLLIQFQNNGVVDDSQLPKDRFSAERLKGVDSTLKIQPAKLEDSAVYLCASSPSTLGYEQYFGPGTRLTVT.

This clonotype was recorded a few times. The rearrangement joins TRBV12-3 or TRBV12-4 to TRBJ1-5, with D maybe TRBD1 (6 bases). V lost 3 bases and J lost 5, with 17 bases in between. The CDR3 consists of 16 residues. CDR3 amino acids: CASSLDRRPPHQPQHF. The CDR3 DNA is TGTGCCAGCAGTTTGGACAGAAGACCACCCCATCAGCCCCAGCATTTT.

This clonotype was counted many times. The chain links TRBV29-1 to TRBJ2-3, with TRBD2 as a possible D gene (7 bases). From germline, CDR1 is SQVTM and CDR2 ANQGSEA. There are 12 residues in the CDR3. The CDR3 DNA is TGCAGTTACAGGGACTACACAGATACGCAGTATTTT. It translates to CSYRDYTDTQYF.

Many counts were recorded for this clonotype. The chain combines TRBV4-1 with TRBJ2-7; perhaps D is TRBD1 or TRBD2 (5 bases each). Per germline, CDR1 MGHRA and CDR2 YSYEKL. Trimming took 1 base from V and 2 from J, leaving 12 bases between them. The CDR3 length is 15 residues. The CDR3 spells CASSQAGGRAYEQYF. The DNA of the CDR3 is TGCGCCAGCAGCCAAGCTGGGGGACGGGCCTACGAGCAGTACTTC.

This clonotype was seen many times. The chain joins TRBV28 to TRBJ2-5; maybe TRBD2 (6 bases). Germline assignment: CDR1 MDHEN and CDR2 SYDVKM. V shed 6 bases and J shed 9 bases, with 17 bases lying between them. The CDR3 runs 13 residues. CDR3 region: CASRQGLPAAQYF. The CDR3 DNA reads as TGTGCCAGCAGGCAGGGACTTCCCGCGGCCCAGTACTTC.

This clonotype was detected a few times. V is TRBV18 and J is TRBJ1-1, with 9 positions matching TRBD1. CDR1 and CDR2 from the germline V gene are KGHSH and LQKENI. This CDR3 contains 15 residues. V shed 3 bases, J shed 5 bases, and the junction held 7 bases outside the gene matches. The CDR3 sequence: CASSPVTGGPTEAFF. The CDR3 DNA follows: TGTGCCAGCTCACCTGTAACAGGGGGCCCGACTGAAGCTTTCTTT.

This clonotype was seen many times. The chain links TRBV7-8 to TRBJ2-7; 10 bases are shared with TRBD1. The CDR3 has 12 amino acids. Germline V gene data show CDR1 as SGHVS and CDR2 as FQNEAQ. V was clipped by 6 bases and J by 8 bases; unmatched bases: 4. CDR3 amino acids: CASRRTGGQQYF. CDR3 bases: TGTGCCAGCAGGCGGACAGGGGGACAGCAGTACTTC.

The V gene is TRBV3-1, the J gene TRBJ2-4; D uncertain. V was shortened by 1 base and J by 5 bases, with 9 bases between the two germline ends. This CDR3 comprises 14 residues. CDR1 and CDR2 (germline): LGHDT, YNNKEL (reference sequence). CDR3 DNA: TGTGCCAGCAGCCAAGTAGCCGGAGAAAACATTCAGTACTTC. This translates into CASSQVAGENIQYF.

This clonotype was found many times. DNA of the CDR3: TGTGCCAGCAGGGCGGCAGGGAGGTATCAGCCCCAGCATTTT. Encoded protein: CASRAAGRYQPQHF. The chain recombines TRBV6-1 with TRBJ1-5; D may be TRBD1 (5 bases). This CDR3 is 14 amino acids long. Germline CDR1 and CDR2: MNHNS and SASEGT. Trimming stripped 6 bases from V and 5 bases from J, with 14 bases between.

This clonotype was recorded a few times. The chain couples TRBV28 to TRBJ1-6; D is uncertain. From germline, CDR1 is MDHEN and CDR2 SYDVKM. Deletions cut 5 bases from V and 9 bases from J, with 11 bases between. This CDR3 is 13 amino acids long. CDR3 sequence reads: CASSQPGRSPLHF. CDR3 bases: TGTGCCAGCAGTCAGCCGGGCCGTTCACCCCTCCACTTT.

The table lists this clonotype with a few counts. The V gene is TRBV12-3 or TRBV12-4, the J gene TRBJ2-5, with 9 bases matching TRBD1. This CDR3 has 15 residues. Trimming at V came to 3 bases and at J to 2 bases, leaving 4 bases not matched to a gene. This chain's CDR3 is CASSFGQGFQETQYF. DNA for the CDR3: TGTGCCAGCAGTTTCGGACAGGGGTTTCAAGAGACCCAGTACTTC.

This clonotype came up many times. V usage is TRBV12-3 or TRBV12-4 and J usage is TRBJ2-2; D uncertain. The CDR3 loop spans 13 amino acids. Between the trimmed V and J ends, which lost 2 bases and 6 bases, there was a span of 7 bases. The CDR3 protein is CASSLTSAGELFF. DNA for the CDR3: TGTGCCAGCAGTTTAACATCGGCCGGGGAGCTGTTTTTT.

This clonotype was seen repeatedly, ten times or more. The chain couples TRBV12-3 or TRBV12-4 to TRBJ2-5; D gene unclear. V was cut by 7 bases and J by 1 base, with 13 bases left in between. This CDR3 is 14 amino acids long. The CDR3 protein is CASTPPWSQETQYF. The CDR3 DNA follows: TGTGCCAGCACCCCCCCGTGGTCCCAAGAGACCCAGTACTTC.

The V call is TRBV20-1, the J call TRBJ1-5, with 10 positions matching TRBD1. CDR3 length: 17 residues. The V gene end was trimmed by 5 bases and the J gene end by 3 bases; junction bases not matched to a gene: 13. Germline V gene data show CDR1 as DFQATT and CDR2 as SNEGSKA (reference sequence). This chain's CDR3 is CSAWGPGQGNDNQPQHF. The CDR3 nucleotides are TGCAGTGCTTGGGGACCGGGACAGGGGAACGACAATCAGCCCCAGCATTTT.

This clonotype was seen ten or more times. This rearrangement joins TRBV6-5 to TRBJ2-7, with 11 bases lining up with TRBD2. The CDR3 has 15 residues. The germline gives CDR1 MNHEY, CDR2 SVGAGI. V shed 2 bases, J shed 4 bases, and the junction held 4 bases outside the gene matches. This CDR3 is CASSYVAGGPYEQYF. The CDR3 bases are TGTGCCAGCAGTTACGTAGCGGGAGGGCCATACGAGCAGTACTTC.

This clonotype was seen many times. V is TRBV7-2 and J is TRBJ2-7; 9 bases fit TRBD2. Trimming cost V 2 bases and J 5 bases; bases outside gene matches: 7. From germline, CDR1 is SGHTA and CDR2 FQGNSA. CDR3 size: 15 residues. CDR3 nucleotide sequence: TGTGCCAGCAGCTTAAGGGGGAGCGGGAGGCACGAGCAGTACTTC. Translation: CASSLRGSGRHEQYF.

This clonotype was seen ten or more times. This rearrangement joins TRBV19 to TRBJ1-2; the match to TRBD1 covers 7 bases. Trimming removed 5 bases from V and 8 bases from J; junction bases left unmatched: 14. Germline V gene sequence: CDR1 LNHDA, CDR2 SQIVND (reference sequence). This CDR3 spans 15 amino acids. CDR3 in DNA: TGTGCCAGTAGTGACAGGGCCACAGATAGATTGGGCTACACCTTC. It codes for CASSDRATDRLGYTF.

This clonotype was observed many times. The chain recombines TRBV28 with TRBJ1-2; 8 nucleotides line up with TRBD1. V was clipped by 4 bases and J by 2 bases; unmatched bases: 6. The CDR3 has 15 amino acids. Per germline, CDR1 MDHEN and CDR2 SYDVKM. The CDR3 is CASSWTGRRNYGYTF. The DNA of the CDR3 is TGTGCCAGCAGTTGGACAGGGCGTCGAAACTATGGCTACACCTTC.

Ten or more counts support this clonotype. The CDR3 loop is CASRPGQLTLTEAFF. The CDR3 coding sequence is TGTGCCAGCAGACCTGGACAGTTGACCCTCACTGAAGCTTTCTTT. The V call is TRBV28, the J call TRBJ1-1; D may be TRBD1 (6 bases). This CDR3 region has 15 residues. Germline V gives CDR1 MDHEN, CDR2 SYDVKM. V was trimmed by 6 bases and J by 4 bases, leaving 18 bases between them.

This clonotype was counted a few times. This chain connects TRBV18 to TRBJ1-1; no definite D call. CDR1 and CDR2 (germline): KGHSH, LQKENI. V was trimmed by 2 bases and J by 1 base, leaving 8 bases between them. The CDR3 length is 14 residues. Written as DNA, the CDR3 is TGTGCCAGCTCACCAATAGTCTCGAACACTGAAGCTTTCTTT. Residues: CASSPIVSNTEAFF.

This chain uses TRBV20-1 with TRBJ2-7; 9 nucleotides agree with TRBD1. The CDR3 loop spans 11 amino acids. The germline V gene has CDR1 DFQATT and CDR2 SNEGSKA (reference sequence). The V segment lost 4 bases and the J segment 7 bases; nucleotides outside the gene matches: 2. The CDR3 DNA follows: TGCAGTGCTAAGGGGACAGGGGAGCAGTACTTC. Amino acids: CSAKGTGEQYF.

This clonotype was observed many times. The rearrangement links TRBV6-1 to TRBJ1-1; a possible D gene is TRBD1 (5 bases). Trimming took off 4 bases at V and 4 bases at J, with 16 bases between the two ends. The CDR3 consists of 15 residues. Germline loops: CDR1 MNHNS, CDR2 SASEGT. The CDR3 region is CASSGRDSVGTEAFF. The DNA for the CDR3 is TGTGCCAGCAGTGGTAGGGACTCGGTGGGCACTGAAGCTTTCTTT.

This clonotype was counted ten times or more. The J gene is TRBJ1-5, the V gene TRBV4-1, with a weak D call TRBD1 (5 bases). CDR1 MGHRA and CDR2 YSYEKL come from the germline V gene. The CDR3 extends over 13 amino acids. Trimming stripped 2 bases from V and 9 bases from J, with 11 bases between. The CDR3 nucleotides read TGCGCCAGCAGCCAACGGGGAGGGGTGCCCCAGCATTTT. Its protein is CASSQRGGVPQHF.

This clonotype was detected ten times or more. The chain recombines TRBV5-1 with TRBJ1-6; D is unclear. CDR1 is SGHRS, CDR2 YFSETQ, per germline. Trimming cost V 4 bases and J 5 bases, with 7 bases left between them. The CDR3 loop spans 13 amino acids. As DNA, the CDR3 is TGCGCCAGCAGCGCGGATGATAATTCACCCCTCCACTTT. It is translated as CASSADDNSPLHF. The full variable domain, with the rest looked up from reference TRBV5-1 and TRBJ1-6, is KAGVTQTPRYLIKTRGQQVTLSCSPISGHRSVSWYQQTPGQGLQFLFEYFSETQRNKGNFPGRFSGRQFSNSRSEMNVSTLELGDSALYLCASSADDNSPLHFGNGTRLTVT.

This clonotype was found many times. This rearrangement joins TRBV12-3 or TRBV12-4 to TRBJ1-6, with D unclear. V shed 3 bases and J shed 6 bases, with 6 bases lying between them. The CDR3 is 13 residues long. The CDR3 sequence: CASSFFGNSPLHF. CDR3 nucleotide sequence: TGTGCCAGCAGTTTTTTCGGTAATTCACCCCTCCACTTT.

This clonotype was detected many times. The chain joins TRBV28 to TRBJ2-7, with D perhaps matching TRBD2 (6 bases). Germline CDR1 MDHEN, CDR2 SYDVKM. Trimming shortened V by 10 bases and J by 2 bases, and 12 bases separated the two germline ends. CDR3 length equals 12 residues. In nucleotides, the CDR3 is TGTGCCACCCGGGGGTTAACCTACGAGCAGTACTTC. Its protein product is CATRGLTYEQYF. The variable domain in full, completed from reference TRBV28 and TRBJ2-7, reads DVKVTQSSRYLVKRTGEKVFLECVQDMDHENMFWYRQDPGLGLRLIYFSYDVKMKEKGDIPEGYSVSREKKERFSLILESASTNQTSMYLCATRGLTYEQYFGPGTRLTVT.

CDR3 in amino acids: CASAQTSGRYTQYF. CDR3 DNA: TGTGCCAGCGCCCAGACTAGCGGGAGATATACGCAGTATTTT. The chain employs TRBV2 and TRBJ2-3, with 12 bases matching TRBD2. Germline V CDR1 and CDR2: SNHLY, FYNNEI. The J segment lost 7 bases and the V segment lost 8 bases, leaving 7 bases of the junction unmatched. This CDR3 has 14 amino acids.

In this sample, this clonotype turned up a few times. The rearrangement joins TRBV29-1 to TRBJ1-1, with 8 positions matching TRBD1. The CDR3 length is 13 residues. CDR1 and CDR2 from the germline V gene are SQVTM and ANQGSEA. The ends lost 6 bases at V and 6 bases at J; junction bases unmatched: 9. As DNA, the CDR3 is TGCAGCGTCTCGACAGGGGTGAAGGCTGAAGCTTTCTTT. Amino acids: CSVSTGVKAEAFF. The variable domain in full, completed from reference TRBV29-1 and TRBJ1-1, reads SAVISQKPSRDICQRGTSLTIQCQVDSQVTMMFWYRQQPGQSLTLIATANQGSEATYESGFVIDKFPISRPNLTFSTLTVSNMSPEDSSIYLCSVSTGVKAEAFFGQGTRLTVV.

This clonotype was picked up many times. The rearrangement joins TRBV7-9 to TRBJ2-7; 10 bases map to TRBD2. Trimming at V came to 1 base and at J to 4 bases, leaving 4 bases not matched to a gene. This CDR3 has 15 amino acids. CDR1 is SEHNR and CDR2 is FQNEAQ in the germline V gene (reference sequence). In nucleotides, the CDR3 is TGTGCCAGCAGCTTAGACCTAGCGGGGGTTTACGAGCAGTACTTC. Amino acids: CASSLDLAGVYEQYF. The full variable domain, its missing parts supplied by reference TRBV7-9 and TRBJ2-7, is DTGVSQNPRHKITKRGQNVTFRCDPISEHNRLYWYRQTLGQGPEFLTYFQNEAQLEKSRLLSDRFSAERPKGSFSTLEIQRTEQGDSAMYLCASSLDLAGVYEQYFGPGTRLTVT.

The chain employs TRBV6-5 and TRBJ2-2; 7 nucleotides align to TRBD1. The CDR3 length is 17 residues. The J segment lost 1 base and the V segment lost 6 bases, leaving 11 bases of the junction unmatched. The germline V gene encodes CDR1 MNHEY and CDR2 SVGAGI. The CDR3 sequence is CASSLTPDRWNTGELFF. CDR3 nucleotide sequence: TGTGCCAGCAGCTTAACCCCGGACAGGTGGAACACCGGGGAGCTGTTTTTT.